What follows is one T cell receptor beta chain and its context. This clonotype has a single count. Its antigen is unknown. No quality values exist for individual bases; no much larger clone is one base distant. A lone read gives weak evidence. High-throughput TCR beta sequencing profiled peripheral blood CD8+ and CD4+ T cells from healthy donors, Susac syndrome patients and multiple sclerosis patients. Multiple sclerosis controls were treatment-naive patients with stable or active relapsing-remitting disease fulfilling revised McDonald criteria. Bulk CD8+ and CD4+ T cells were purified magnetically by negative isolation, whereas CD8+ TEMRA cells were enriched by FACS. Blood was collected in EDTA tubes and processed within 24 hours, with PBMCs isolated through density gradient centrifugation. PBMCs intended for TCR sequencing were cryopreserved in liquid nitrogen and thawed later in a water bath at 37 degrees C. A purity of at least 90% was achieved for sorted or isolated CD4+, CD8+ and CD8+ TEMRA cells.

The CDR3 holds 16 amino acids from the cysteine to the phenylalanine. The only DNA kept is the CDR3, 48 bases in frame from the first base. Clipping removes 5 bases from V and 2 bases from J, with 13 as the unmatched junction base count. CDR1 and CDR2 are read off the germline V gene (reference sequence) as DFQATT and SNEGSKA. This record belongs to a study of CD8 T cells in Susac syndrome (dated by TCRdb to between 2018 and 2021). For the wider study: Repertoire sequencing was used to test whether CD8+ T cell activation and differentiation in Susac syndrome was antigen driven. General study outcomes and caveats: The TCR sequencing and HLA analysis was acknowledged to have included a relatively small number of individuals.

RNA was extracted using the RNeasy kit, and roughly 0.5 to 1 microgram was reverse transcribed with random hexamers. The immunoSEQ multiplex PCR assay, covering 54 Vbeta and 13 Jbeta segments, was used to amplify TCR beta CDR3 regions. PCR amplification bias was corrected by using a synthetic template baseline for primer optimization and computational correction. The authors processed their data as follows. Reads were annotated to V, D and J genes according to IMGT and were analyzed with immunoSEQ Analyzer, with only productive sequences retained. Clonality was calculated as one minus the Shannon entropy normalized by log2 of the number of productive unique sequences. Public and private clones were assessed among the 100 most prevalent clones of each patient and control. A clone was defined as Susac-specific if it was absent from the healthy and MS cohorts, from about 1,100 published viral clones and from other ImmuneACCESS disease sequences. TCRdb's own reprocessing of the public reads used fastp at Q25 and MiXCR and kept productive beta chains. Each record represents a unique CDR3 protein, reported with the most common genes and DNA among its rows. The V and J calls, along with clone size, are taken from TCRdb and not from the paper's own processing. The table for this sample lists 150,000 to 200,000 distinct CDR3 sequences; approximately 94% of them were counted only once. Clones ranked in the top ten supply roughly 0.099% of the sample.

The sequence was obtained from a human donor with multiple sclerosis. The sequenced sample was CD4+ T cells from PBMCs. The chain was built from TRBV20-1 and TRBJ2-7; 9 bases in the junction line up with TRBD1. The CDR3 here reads CSAPPRGDRAPYEQYF. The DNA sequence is TGCAGTGCTCCCCCGAGGGGGGACAGGGCGCCCTACGAGCAGTACTTC.